A selection of T cell receptor beta chains follows, all from one sample in a study of human T cells and chemical hapten exposure. Each CDR3 protein is one row after TCRdb ran MiXCR on the RACE reads. The sample holds some 96,000 distinct CDR3 sequences, roughly 27% seen once. The sample consisted of whole blood, taken in connection with sensitization to the hapten diphenylcyclopropenone (DPC). These TCRs come from a man aged 40-50 years with alopecia areata. Some clones in this sample may be carry-over from other donors' samples. Both conserved end residues are trimmed from each CDR3.

V gene	J gene	CDR3 protein
TRBV6-1	TRBJ2-2	ASSEMGLTGELF
TRBV6-5	TRBJ1-2	ASSHTNNYGYT
TRBV6-2/TRBV6-3	TRBJ1-1	ASRTGGRVFEAF
TRBV29-1	TRBJ2-7	SATGDRGEQY
TRBV12-3/TRBV12-4	TRBJ2-7	ASSVSYEQY
TRBV7-9	TRBJ2-7	ASSGGLAGSSYEQY
TRBV7-2	TRBJ1-6	ASSPRKRDSPLH
TRBV6-2/TRBV6-3	TRBJ1-6	ASNQGARSPLH
TRBV27	TRBJ2-7	ASSLYAGSSYEQY
TRBV7-2	TRBJ2-1	ASSPATSRSYNEQF
TRBV9	TRBJ1-1	ASSVGHGGTGGARTEAF
TRBV29-1	TRBJ2-1	SVTGTTEQF
TRBV24-1	TRBJ2-2	ATSDLQGVSGELF
TRBV9	TRBJ2-7	ASSVGVQGSEQY
TRBV10-3	TRBJ2-3	AISDREGADTQY
TRBV28	TRBJ1-5	ASSFRGRWGMPQH
TRBV7-9	TRBJ2-7	ASSLRTDEQY
TRBV7-3	TRBJ2-1	ASSSGLAGMQGVAYNEQF
TRBV19	TRBJ2-5	ASSISGREQTQY
TRBV10-3	TRBJ2-7	AISEEQGINEQY
TRBV20-1	TRBJ1-1	SARSPLGQGTEAF
TRBV7-2	TRBJ2-7	ASSSPKSAGSEYEQY
TRBV12-3/TRBV12-4	TRBJ2-7	ASSSGREREQY
TRBV20-1	TRBJ2-2	SARQVANTGELF
TRBV6-6	TRBJ2-1	ASTMGDPNEQF
TRBV7-7	TRBJ2-1	ASSPRRGDEQF
TRBV10-3	TRBJ2-3	AISEVAGGTDTQY
TRBV4-3	TRBJ1-6	ASSLGQGYRSPLH
TRBV12-3/TRBV12-4	TRBJ2-7	ASRTGTGNYEQY